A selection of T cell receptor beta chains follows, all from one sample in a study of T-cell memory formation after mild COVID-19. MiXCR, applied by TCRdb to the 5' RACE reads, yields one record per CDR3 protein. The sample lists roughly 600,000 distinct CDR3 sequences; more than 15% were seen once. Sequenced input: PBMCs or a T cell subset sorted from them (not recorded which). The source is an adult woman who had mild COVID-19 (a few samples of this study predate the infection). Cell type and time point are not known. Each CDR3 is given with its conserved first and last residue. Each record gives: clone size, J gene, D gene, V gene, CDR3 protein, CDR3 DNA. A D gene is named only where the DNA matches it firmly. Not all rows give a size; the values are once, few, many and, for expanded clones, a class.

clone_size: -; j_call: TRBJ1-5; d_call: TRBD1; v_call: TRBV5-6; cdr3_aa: CASSLGGPGQGSFGNQPQHF; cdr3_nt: TGTGCCAGCAGCTTGGGAGGGCCGGGACAGGGATCCTTCGGCAATCAGCCCCAGCATTTT
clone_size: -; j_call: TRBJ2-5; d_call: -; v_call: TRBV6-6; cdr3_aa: CASSYRGTHQETQYF; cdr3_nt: TGTGCCAGCAGTTACCGGGGGACTCACCAAGAGACCCAGTACTTC
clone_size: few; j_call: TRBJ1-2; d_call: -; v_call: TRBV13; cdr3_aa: CASSRSREDYGYTF; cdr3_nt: TGTGCCAGCAGCCGGAGCCGGGAGGACTATGGCTACACCTTC
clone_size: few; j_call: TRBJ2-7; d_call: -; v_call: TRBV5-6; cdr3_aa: CASSSRFREQYF; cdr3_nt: TGTGCCAGCAGCTCCCGGTTTCGGGAGCAGTACTTC
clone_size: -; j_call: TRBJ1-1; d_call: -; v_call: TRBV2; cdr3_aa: CASETETNTEAFF; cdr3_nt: TGTGCCAGTGAGACGGAGACGAACACTGAAGCTTTCTTT
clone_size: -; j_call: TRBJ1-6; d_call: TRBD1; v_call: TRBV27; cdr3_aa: CASSFGTGRRNSPLHF; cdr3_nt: TGTGCCAGCAGTTTCGGGACAGGGCGGCGTAATTCACCCCTCCACTTT
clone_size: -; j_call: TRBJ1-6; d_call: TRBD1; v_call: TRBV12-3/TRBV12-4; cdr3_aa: CASSPARGHRGPLHF; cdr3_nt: TGTGCCAGCAGTCCCGCTCGCGGGCACAGGGGACCCCTCCACTTT
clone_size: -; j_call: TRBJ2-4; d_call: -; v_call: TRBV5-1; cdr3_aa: CASSLAPQGDKNIQYF; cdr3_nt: TGCGCCAGCAGCTTGGCTCCGCAGGGAGACAAAAACATTCAGTACTTC
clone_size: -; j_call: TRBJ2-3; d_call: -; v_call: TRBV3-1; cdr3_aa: CASSQDHLASTDTQYF; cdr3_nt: TGTGCCAGCAGCCAAGATCATCTAGCGAGCACAGATACGCAGTATTTT
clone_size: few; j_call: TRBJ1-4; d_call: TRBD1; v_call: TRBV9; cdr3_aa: CASSSIGPAGGSREKLFF; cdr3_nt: TGTGCCAGCAGCTCGATAGGACCCGCAGGGGGAAGTCGCGAAAAACTGTTTTTT
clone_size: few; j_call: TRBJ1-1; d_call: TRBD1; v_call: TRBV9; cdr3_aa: CASRTTGVFGEAFF; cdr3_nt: TGTGCCAGCAGAACCACAGGGGTTTTCGGTGAAGCTTTCTTT